The present TCR beta chain was sequenced within a study of cytomegalovirus exposure and HLA in healthy donors. The PCR ran on 60 Vbeta and 13 Jbeta primers. The method was immunoSEQ multiplex PCR; TCRdb's version includes in-frame clones alone and lacks a portion of them. This table has 200,000 or so clones, roughly 80% appearing once. Points on this clone: Its antigen is unidentified.

Study-wide results and limits: Some V segments, including TRBV6-2 and TRBV6-3, were excluded as indistinguishable. A later analysis reported that several of the most significant clusters appeared to be linked to common viral pathogens, among them Epstein-Barr virus. TCR beta V segments were, for the most part, productive about 90% or about 30% of the time in an earlier analysis. The study designated fewer than 200 TCR beta chains cytomegalovirus-associated.

The germline CDR1 and CDR2 sequences are SGHVS and FNYEAQ. The CDR3 is 15 amino acids. V was clipped by 5 bases and J by 0 bases, with 11 bases between them. This sequence originates from a girl aged 2 to 9 in good health and CMV-seronegative. The specimen sequenced was PBMCs. The chain uses TRBV7-6 and TRBJ2-1; no clear D gene. In nucleotides, the CDR3 is TGTGCCAGCAGCCTTGAAGCGAGCTCCTACAATGAGCAGTTCTTC. It translates to CASSLEASSYNEQFF.